This TCR beta chain originates from a study of T cell repertoires in cytomegalovirus infection. Across the study: Matching HLA type, along with CMV infection, was indicated by public TCR beta signatures.

The V gene lost 0 bases and the J gene lost 2 bases, with 16 bases spanning the gap. The CDR3 spans 18 residues. Germline CDR1 and CDR2: MGHRA and YSYEKL. TCRdb re-called the reads through MiXCR, storing one row per CDR3 protein. The sample yields 560,000 or so distinct CDR3 sequences, 16% seen once. This clonotype was seen repeatedly, ten times or more. No antigen is known for it. Study-level findings and limits: Individuals carrying CMV plus the relevant HLA were identified by cumulative frequency of public TCR beta families. The study found HLA-C-restricted CMV-specific TCR beta clonotypes dominating the ex vivo response.

The chain uses TRBV4-1 and TRBJ2-2; D may be TRBD2 (5 bases). Sequenced sample: CD8+ T cells from PBMCs. The sequence came from a human donor in good health (CMV status not recorded). Some clones in this sample may be carry-over from other donors' samples. CDR3 nucleotide sequence: TGCGCCAGCAGCCAAGATCCCATGGAGAGGGAAAACACCGGGGAGCTGTTTTTT. Translation: CASSQDPMERENTGELFF.